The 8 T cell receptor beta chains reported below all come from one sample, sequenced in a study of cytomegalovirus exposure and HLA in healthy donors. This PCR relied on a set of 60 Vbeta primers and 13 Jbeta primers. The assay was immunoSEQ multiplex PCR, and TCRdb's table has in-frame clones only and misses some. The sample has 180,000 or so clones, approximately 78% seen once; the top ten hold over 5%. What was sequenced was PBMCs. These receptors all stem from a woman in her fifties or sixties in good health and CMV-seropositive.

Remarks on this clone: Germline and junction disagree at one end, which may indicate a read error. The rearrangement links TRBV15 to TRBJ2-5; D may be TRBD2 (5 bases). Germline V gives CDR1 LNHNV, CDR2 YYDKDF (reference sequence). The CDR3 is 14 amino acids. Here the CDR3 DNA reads TGTGCCACCAGCGGAGAGGGCCGCCGGGAGACCCAGTACTTC. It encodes CATSGEGRRETQYF.

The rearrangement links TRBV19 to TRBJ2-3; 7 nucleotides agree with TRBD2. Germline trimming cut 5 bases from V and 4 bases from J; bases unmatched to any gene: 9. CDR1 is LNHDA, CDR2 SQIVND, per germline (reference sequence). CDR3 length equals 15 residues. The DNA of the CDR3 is TGTGCCAGTAGTCTCCCTAGCGGTCTTCCAGATACGCAGTATTTT. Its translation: CASSLPSGLPDTQYF.

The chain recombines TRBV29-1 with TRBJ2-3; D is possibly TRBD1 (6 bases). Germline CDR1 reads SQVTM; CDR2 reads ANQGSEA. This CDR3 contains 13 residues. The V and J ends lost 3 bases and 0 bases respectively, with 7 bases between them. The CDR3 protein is CSVEDRSTDTQYF. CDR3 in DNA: TGCAGCGTTGAGGACAGAAGCACAGATACGCAGTATTTT.

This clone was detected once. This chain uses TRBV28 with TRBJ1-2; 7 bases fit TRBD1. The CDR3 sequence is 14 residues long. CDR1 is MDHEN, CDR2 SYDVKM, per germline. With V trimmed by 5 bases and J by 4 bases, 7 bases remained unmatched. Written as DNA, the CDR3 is TGTGCCAGCAGTCCAAGGGGACAGTTCTATGGCTACACCTTC. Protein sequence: CASSPRGQFYGYTF.

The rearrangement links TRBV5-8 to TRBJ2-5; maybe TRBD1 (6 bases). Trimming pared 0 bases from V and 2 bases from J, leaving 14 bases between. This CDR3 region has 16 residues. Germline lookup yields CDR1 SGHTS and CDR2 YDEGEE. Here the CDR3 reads CASSLGVNRDQETQYF. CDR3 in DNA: TGTGCCAGCAGCTTGGGTGTAAACAGGGATCAAGAGACCCAGTACTTC.

CDR3 in DNA: TGTGCCAGCAGACGGACAGGGGATTACGAGCAGTACTTC. Protein sequence: CASRRTGDYEQYF. The chain is built from TRBV6-5 and TRBJ2-7; 9 bases are shared with TRBD1. The CDR3 runs 13 residues. Germline lookup yields CDR1 MNHEY and CDR2 SVGAGI. V was clipped by 6 bases and J by 4 bases; unmatched bases: 4.

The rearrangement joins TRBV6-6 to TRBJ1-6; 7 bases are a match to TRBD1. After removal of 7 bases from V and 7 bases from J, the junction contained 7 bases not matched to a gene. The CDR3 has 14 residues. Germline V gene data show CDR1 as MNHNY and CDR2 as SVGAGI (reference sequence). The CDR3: CASTKQGVNSPLHF. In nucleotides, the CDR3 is TGTGCCAGCACCAAGCAGGGGGTAAATTCACCCCTCCACTTT.

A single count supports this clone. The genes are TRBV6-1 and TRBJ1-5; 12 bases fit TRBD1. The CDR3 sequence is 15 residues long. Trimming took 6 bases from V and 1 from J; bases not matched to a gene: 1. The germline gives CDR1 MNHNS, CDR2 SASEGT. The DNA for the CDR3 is TGTGCCAGCAGGGGACAGGGGGCGAGCAATCAGCCCCAGCATTTT. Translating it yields CASRGQGASNQPQHF.